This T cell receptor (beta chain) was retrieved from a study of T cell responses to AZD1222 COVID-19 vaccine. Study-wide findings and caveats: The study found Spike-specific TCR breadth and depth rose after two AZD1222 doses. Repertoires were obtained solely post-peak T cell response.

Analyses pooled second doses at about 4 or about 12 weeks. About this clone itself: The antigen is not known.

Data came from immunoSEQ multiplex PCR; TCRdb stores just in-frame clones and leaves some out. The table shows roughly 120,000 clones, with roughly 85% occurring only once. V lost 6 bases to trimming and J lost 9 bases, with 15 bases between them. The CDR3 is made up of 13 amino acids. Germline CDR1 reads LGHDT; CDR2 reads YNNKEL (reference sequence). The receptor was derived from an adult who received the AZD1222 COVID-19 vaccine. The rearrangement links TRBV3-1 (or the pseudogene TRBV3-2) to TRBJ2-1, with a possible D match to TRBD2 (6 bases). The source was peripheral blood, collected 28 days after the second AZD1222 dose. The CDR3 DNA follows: TGTGCCAGCAGTCCTCCAGACGGGGGTGAGCAGTTCTTC. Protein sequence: CASSPPDGGEQFF.